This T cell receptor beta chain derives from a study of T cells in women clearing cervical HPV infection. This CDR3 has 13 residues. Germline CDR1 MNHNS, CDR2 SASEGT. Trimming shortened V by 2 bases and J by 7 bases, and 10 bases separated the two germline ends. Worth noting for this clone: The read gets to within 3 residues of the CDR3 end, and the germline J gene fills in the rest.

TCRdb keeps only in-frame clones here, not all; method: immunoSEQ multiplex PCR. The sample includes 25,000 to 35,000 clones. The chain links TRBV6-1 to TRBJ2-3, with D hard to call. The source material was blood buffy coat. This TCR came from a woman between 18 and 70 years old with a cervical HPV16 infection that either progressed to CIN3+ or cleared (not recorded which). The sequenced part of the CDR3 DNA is TGTGCCAGCAGTGAACTCCGGGTAAATACG. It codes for CASSELRVNT. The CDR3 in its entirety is CASSELRVNTQYF.